This TCR beta chain was recorded in a study of human T cells and chemical hapten exposure. Notes on the study in general: Every donor had alopecia, and their immune response may therefore differ from healthy people's.

In the original analysis: Counts of TCRs in each sample centred on a median of 95,638 and extended from around 25,000 to 690,000. MiXCR, run by TCRdb on the RACE reads, gives a single entry per CDR3 protein. The V and J calls shown here were made by TCRdb, not taken from the authors' results. The sample records more than 250,000 distinct CDR3 sequences, approximately 8.6% being singletons. Documented time point: pre-sensitization, week 0. The treatment: therapeutic diphenylcyclopropenone sensitization with weekly scalp DPC. The ends were cut back, 1 base at V and 1 base at J, with 7 bases in the middle. The CDR3 extends over 14 amino acids. The germline V gene encodes CDR1 SGHTA and CDR2 FQGNSA. Remarks on this clonotype: Its antigen is still unknown.

The chain couples TRBV7-2 to TRBJ1-1; D call uncertain. The clonotype originates from a woman aged 40 to 50 with alopecia areata. Some clones in this sample may be carry-over from other donors' samples. This specimen was whole blood, taken in connection with sensitization to the hapten diphenylcyclopropenone (DPC). The CDR3 protein is CASSLVSANTEAFF. CDR3 nucleotides: TGTGCCAGCAGCTTAGTCAGCGCGAACACTGAAGCTTTCTTT.